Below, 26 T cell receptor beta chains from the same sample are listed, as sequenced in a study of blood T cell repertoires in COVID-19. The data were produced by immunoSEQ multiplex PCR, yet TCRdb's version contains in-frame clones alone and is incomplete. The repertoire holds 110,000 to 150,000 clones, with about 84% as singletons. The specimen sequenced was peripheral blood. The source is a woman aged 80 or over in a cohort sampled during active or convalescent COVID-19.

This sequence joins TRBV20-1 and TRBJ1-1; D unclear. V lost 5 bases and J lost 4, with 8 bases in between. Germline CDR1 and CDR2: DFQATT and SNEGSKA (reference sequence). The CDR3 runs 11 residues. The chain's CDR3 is CSAFGGTEAFF. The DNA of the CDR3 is TGCAGTGCTTTCGGCGGCACTGAAGCTTTCTTT.

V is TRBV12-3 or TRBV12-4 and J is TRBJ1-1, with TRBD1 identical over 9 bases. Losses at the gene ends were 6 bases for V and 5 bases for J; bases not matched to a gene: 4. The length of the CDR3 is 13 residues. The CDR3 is CASSTGGNTEAFF. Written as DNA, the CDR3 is TGTGCCAGCAGCACAGGGGGCAATACTGAAGCTTTCTTT.

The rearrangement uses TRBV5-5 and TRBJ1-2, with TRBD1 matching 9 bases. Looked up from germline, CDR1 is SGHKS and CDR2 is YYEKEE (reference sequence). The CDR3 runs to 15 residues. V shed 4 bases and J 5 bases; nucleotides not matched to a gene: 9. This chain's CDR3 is CASSPGQGNPYGYTF. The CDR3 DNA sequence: TGTGCCAGCAGCCCGGGACAGGGAAACCCGTATGGCTACACCTTC. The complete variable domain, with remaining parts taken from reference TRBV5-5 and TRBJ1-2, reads DAGVTQSPTHLIKTRGQQVTLRCSPISGHKSVSWYQQVLGQGPQFIFQYYEKEERGRGNFPDRFSARQFPNYSSELNVNALLLGDSALYLCASSPGQGNPYGYTFGSGTRLTVV.

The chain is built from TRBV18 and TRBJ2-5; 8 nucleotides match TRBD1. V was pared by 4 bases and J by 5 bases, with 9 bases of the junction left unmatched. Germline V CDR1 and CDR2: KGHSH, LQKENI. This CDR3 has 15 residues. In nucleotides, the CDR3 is TGTGCCAGCTCACATCGACAGGGGAGAAGGGAGACCCAGTACTTC. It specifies CASSHRQGRRETQYF.

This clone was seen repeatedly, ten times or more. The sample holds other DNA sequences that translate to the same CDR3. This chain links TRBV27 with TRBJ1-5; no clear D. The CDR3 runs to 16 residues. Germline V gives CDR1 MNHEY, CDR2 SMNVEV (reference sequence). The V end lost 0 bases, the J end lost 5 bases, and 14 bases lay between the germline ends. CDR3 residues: CASSLSGSEGYQPQHF. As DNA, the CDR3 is TGTGCCAGCAGTTTATCGGGGAGTGAGGGCTATCAGCCCCAGCATTTT.

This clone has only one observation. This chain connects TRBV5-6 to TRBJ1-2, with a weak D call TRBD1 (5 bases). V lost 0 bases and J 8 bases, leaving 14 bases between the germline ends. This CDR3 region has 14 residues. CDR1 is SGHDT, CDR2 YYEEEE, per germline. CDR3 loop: CASSLGWQGSGYTF. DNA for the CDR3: TGTGCCAGCAGCTTGGGTTGGCAGGGCAGCGGCTACACCTTC.

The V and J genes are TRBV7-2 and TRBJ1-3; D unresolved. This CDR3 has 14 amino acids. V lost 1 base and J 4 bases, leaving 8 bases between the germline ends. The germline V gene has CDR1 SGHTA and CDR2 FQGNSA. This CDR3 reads CASSLGVQGNTIYF. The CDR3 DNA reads TGTGCCAGCAGCTTAGGGGTACAGGGAAACACCATATATTTT.

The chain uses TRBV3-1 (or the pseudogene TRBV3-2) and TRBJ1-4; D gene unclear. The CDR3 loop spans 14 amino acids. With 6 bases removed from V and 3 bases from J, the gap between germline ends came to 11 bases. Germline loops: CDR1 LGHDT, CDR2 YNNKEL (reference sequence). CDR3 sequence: CASRRGGSNEKLFF. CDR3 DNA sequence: TGTGCCAGCAGACGCGGCGGGTCTAATGAAAAACTGTTTTTT.

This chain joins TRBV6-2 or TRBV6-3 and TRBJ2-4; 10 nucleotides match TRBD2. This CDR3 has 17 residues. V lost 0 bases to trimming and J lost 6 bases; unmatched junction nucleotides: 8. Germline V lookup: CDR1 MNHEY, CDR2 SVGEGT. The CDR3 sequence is CASSYSMASGGLNIQYF. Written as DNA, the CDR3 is TGTGCCAGCAGTTACTCGATGGCTAGCGGGGGACTAAACATTCAGTACTTC.

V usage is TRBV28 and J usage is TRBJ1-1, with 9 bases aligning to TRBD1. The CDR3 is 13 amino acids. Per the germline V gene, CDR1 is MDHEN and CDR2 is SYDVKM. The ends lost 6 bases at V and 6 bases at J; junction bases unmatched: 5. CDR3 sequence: CASSYRGLAEAFF. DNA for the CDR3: TGTGCCAGCAGCTACAGGGGGCTTGCTGAAGCTTTCTTT.

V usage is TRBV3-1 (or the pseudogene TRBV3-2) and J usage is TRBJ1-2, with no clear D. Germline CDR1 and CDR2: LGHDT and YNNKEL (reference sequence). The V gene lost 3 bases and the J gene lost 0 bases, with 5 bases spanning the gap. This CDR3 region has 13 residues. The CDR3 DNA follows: TGTGCCAGCAGCCACCTAGCTAACTATGGCTACACCTTC. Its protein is CASSHLANYGYTF.

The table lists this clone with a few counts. The CDR3 region is CASSPGQNPYGYTF. CDR3 bases: TGTGCCAGCAGCCCGGGACAGAACCCGTATGGCTACACCTTC. The chain joins TRBV3-1 (or the pseudogene TRBV3-2) to TRBJ1-2; 7 bases map to TRBD1. The germline gives CDR1 LGHDT, CDR2 YNNKEL (reference sequence). Trimming took 4 bases from V and 5 from J; bases not matched to a gene: 7. The CDR3 covers 14 residues.

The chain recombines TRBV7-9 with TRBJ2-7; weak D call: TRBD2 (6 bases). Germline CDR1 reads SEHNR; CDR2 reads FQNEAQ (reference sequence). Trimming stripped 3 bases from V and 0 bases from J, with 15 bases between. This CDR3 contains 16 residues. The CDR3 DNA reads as TGTGCCAGCAGCTTTGGAGCGGGTGAGGTCTCCTACGAGCAGTACGTC. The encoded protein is CASSFGAGEVSYEQYV.

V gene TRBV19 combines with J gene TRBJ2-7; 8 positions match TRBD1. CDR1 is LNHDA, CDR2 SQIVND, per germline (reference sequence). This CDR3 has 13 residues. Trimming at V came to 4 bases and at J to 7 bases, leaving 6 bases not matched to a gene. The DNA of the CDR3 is TGTGCCAGTAGTACTGGACAGGGCGGGGAGCAGTACGTC. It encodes CASSTGQGGEQYV.

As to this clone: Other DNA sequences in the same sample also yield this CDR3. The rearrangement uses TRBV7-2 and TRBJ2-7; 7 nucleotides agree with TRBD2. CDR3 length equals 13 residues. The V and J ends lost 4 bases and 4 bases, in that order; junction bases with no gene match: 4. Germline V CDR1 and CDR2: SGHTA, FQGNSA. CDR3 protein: CASSSRGGYEQYV. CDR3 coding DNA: TGTGCCAGCAGCTCTCGCGGGGGTTACGAGCAGTACGTC.

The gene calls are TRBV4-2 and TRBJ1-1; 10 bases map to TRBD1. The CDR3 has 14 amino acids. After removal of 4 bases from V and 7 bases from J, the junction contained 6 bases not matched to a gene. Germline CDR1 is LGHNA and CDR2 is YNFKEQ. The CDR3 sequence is CASSRDRGPGEAFF. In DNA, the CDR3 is TGTGCCAGCAGCCGAGACAGGGGGCCGGGTGAAGCTTTCTTT.

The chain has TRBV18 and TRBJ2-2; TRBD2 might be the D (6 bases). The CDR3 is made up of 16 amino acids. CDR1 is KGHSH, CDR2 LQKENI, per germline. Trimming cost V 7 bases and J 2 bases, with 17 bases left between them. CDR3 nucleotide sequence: TGTGCCAGCTTAGCCCTCGGGAGTGGAAACACCGGGGAGCTGTTTTTT. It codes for CASLALGSGNTGELFF.

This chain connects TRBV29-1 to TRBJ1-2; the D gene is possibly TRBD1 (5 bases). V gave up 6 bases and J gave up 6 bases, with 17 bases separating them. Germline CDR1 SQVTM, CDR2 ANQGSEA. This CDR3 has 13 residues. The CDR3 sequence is CSVTSGTTNGYTF. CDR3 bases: TGCAGCGTCACTTCAGGGACTACGAATGGCTACACCTTC.

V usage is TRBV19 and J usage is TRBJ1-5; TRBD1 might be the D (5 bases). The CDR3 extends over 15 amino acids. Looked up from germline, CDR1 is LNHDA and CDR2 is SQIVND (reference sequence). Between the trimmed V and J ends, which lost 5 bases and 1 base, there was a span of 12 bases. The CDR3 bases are TGTGCCAGTAGTCCACAGGACCTGAGCAATCAGCCCCAGCATTTT. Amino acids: CASSPQDLSNQPQHF.

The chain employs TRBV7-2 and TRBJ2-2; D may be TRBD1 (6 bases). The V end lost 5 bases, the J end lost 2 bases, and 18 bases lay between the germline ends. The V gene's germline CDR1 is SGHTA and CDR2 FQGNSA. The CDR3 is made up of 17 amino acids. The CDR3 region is CASSTKTGPYNTGELFF. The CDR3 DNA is TGTGCCAGCAGCACGAAGACAGGACCCTACAACACCGGGGAGCTGTTTTTT. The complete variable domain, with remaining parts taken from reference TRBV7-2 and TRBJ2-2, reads GAGVSQSPSNKVTEKGKDVELRCDPISGHTALYWYRQSLGQGLEFLIYFQGNSAPDKSGLPSDRFSAERTGGSVSTLTIQRTQQEDSAVYLCASSTKTGPYNTGELFFGEGSRLTVL.

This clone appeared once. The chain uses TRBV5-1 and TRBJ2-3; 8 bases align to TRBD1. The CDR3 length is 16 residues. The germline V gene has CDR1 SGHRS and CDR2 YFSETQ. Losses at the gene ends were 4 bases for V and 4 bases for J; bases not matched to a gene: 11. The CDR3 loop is CASSHQTDRAADTQYF. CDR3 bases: TGCGCCAGCAGCCACCAAACGGACAGGGCGGCAGATACGCAGTATTTT.

CDR3 protein: CASSQDQGAFSGANVLTF. The CDR3 region has the DNA TGCGCCAGCAGCCAAGATCAGGGTGCCTTCTCTGGGGCCAACGTCCTGACTTTC. The gene calls are TRBV4-1 and TRBJ2-6, with D perhaps matching TRBD1 (5 bases). Germline lookup yields CDR1 MGHRA and CDR2 YSYEKL. V lost 0 bases, J lost 0 bases, and 12 bases lay in between. This CDR3 is built from 18 residues.

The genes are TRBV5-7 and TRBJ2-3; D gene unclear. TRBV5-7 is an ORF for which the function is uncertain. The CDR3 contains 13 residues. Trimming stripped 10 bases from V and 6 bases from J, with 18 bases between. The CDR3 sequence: CAPPVDAPDTQYF. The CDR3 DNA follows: TGTGCCCCCCCGGTAGATGCGCCGGATACGCAGTATTTT.

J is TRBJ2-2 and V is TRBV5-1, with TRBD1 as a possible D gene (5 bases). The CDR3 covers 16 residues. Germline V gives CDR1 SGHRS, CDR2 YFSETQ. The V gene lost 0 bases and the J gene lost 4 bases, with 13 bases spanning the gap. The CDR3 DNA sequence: TGCGCCAGCAGCTTGGCTGGGCAGGGTGGCACCGGGGAGCTGTTTTTT. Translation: CASSLAGQGGTGELFF.

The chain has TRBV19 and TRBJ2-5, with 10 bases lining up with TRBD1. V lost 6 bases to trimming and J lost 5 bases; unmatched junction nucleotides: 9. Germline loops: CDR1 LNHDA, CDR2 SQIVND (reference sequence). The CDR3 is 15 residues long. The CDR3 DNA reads TGTGCCAGTAGCCCTTCGAGGGACAGGGGTGAGACCCAGTACTTC. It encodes CASSPSRDRGETQYF.

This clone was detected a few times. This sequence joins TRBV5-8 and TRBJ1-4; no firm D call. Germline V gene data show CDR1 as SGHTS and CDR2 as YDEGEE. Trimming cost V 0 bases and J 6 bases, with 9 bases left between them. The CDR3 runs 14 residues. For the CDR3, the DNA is TGTGCCAGCAGCTTGGGATTGATAGATGAAAAACTGTTTTTT. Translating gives CASSLGLIDEKLFF. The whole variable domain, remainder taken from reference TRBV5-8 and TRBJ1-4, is EAGVTQSPTHLIKTRGQQATLRCSPISGHTSVYWYQQALGLGLQFLLWYDEGEERNRGNFPPRFSGRQFPNYSSELNVNALELEDSALYLCASSLGLIDEKLFFGSGTQLSVL.